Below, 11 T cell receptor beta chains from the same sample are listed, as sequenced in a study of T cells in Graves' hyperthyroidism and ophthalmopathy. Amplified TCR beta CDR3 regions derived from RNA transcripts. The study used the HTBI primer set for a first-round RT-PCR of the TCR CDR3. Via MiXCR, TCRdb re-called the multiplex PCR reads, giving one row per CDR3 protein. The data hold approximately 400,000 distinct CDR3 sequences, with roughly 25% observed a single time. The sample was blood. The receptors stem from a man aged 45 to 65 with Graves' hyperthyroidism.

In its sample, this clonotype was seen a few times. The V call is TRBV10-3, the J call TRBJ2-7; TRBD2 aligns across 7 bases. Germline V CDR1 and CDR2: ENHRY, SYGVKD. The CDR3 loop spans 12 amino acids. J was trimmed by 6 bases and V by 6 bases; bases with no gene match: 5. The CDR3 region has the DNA TGTGCCATCAGGATCCCGGGAGGCGAGCAGTACTTC. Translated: CAIRIPGGEQYF.

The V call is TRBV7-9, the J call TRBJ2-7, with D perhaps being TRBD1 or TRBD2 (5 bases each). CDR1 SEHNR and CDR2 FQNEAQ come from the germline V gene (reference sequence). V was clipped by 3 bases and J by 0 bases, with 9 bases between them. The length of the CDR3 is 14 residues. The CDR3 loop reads CASSLPGPSYEQYF. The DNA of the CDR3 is TGTGCCAGCAGCTTGCCGGGACCCTCCTACGAGCAGTACTTC.

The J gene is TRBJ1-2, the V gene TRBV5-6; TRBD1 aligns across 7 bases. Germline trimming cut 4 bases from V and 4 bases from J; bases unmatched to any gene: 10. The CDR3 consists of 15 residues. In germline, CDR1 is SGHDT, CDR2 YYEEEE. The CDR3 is CASSMTGTAFYGYTF. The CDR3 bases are TGTGCCAGCAGCATGACAGGGACAGCCTTCTATGGCTACACCTTC.

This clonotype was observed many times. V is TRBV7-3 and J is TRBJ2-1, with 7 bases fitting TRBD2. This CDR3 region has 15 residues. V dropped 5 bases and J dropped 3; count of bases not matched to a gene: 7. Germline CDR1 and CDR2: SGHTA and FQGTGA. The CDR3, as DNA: TGTGCCAGCAGCCACGGACTAGTGAGCTACAATGAGCAGTTCTTC. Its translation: CASSHGLVSYNEQFF.

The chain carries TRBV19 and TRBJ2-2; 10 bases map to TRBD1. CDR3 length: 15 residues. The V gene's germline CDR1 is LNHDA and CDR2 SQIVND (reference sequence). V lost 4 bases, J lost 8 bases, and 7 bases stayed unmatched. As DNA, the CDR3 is TGTGCCAGTAGTACCGGGACAGGGGTCCGTGGGGAGCTGTTTTTT. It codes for CASSTGTGVRGELFF.

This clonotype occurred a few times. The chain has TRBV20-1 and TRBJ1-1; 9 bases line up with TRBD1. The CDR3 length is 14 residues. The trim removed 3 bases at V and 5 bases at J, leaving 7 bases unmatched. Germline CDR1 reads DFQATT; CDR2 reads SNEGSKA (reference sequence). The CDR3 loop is CSASAGTGSTEAFF. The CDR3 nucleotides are TGCAGTGCTAGTGCCGGGACAGGGAGTACTGAAGCTTTCTTT.

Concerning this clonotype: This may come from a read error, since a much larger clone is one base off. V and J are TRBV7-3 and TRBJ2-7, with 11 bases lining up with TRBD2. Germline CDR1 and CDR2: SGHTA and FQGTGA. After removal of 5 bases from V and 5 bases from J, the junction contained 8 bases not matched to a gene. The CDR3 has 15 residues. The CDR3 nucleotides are TGTGCCAGCAGCCTCGGAGGGACTAGCGGAGACGAGCAGTACTTC. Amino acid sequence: CASSLGGTSGDEQYF.

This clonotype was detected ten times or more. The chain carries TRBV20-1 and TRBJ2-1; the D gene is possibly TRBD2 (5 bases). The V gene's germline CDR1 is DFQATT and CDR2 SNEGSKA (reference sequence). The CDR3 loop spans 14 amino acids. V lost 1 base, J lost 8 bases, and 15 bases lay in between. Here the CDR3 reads CSARGTLVRDEQFF. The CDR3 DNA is TGCAGTGCTAGAGGGACTCTAGTTAGGGATGAGCAGTTCTTC.

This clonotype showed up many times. CDR3 sequence: CASSPNSGSGTDTQYF. The DNA of the CDR3 is TGTGCCAGCTCACCAAATAGCGGGAGCGGAACAGATACGCAGTATTTT. This chain joins TRBV18 and TRBJ2-3; 9 bases line up with TRBD2. From germline, CDR1 is KGHSH and CDR2 LQKENI. The CDR3 is made up of 16 amino acids. The V gene end was trimmed by 2 bases and the J gene end by 3 bases; junction bases not matched to a gene: 6.

In DNA, the CDR3 is TGCAGTGCCAAACAGGTTTACAATGAGCAGTTCTTC. This encodes CSAKQVYNEQFF. The chain uses TRBV20-1 and TRBJ2-1; D is perhaps TRBD1 (5 bases). Deletions cut 6 bases from V and 4 bases from J, with 10 bases between. CDR3 length: 12 amino acids. From germline, CDR1 is DFQATT and CDR2 SNEGSKA (reference sequence).

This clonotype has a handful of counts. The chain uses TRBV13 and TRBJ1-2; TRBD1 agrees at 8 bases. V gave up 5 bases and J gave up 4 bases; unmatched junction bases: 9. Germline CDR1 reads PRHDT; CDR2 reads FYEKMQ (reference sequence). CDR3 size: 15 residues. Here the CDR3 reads CASSGRDRIVYGYTF. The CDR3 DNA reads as TGTGCCAGCAGCGGGAGGGACAGGATTGTCTATGGCTACACCTTC.